The 29 T cell receptor beta chains given below trace back to one sample, sequenced in a study of T-cell reconstitution after alpha-beta-depleted transplantation in children. Unique molecular identifiers featured in how the TCRbeta library was prepared. Using its own MiXCR run on the PCR reads, TCRdb lists one record per CDR3 protein. The sample yields 450,000 to 600,000 distinct CDR3 sequences, over 25% seen once. The input for sequencing was PBMCs from the stem cell graft donor, taken from the stem cell graft. These receptors were collected from a human donor who donated a stem cell graft to a child with aplastic anemia.

The chain recombines TRBV13 with TRBJ2-4, with D perhaps TRBD1 (6 bases). This CDR3 is built from 17 residues. The V end was cut by 5 bases, the J end by 1 base, with 18 bases between. In germline, CDR1 is PRHDT, CDR2 FYEKMQ (reference sequence). The CDR3 loop is CASSPHWGPLAKNIQYF. CDR3 DNA: TGTGCCAGCAGCCCCCATTGGGGGCCTCTGGCCAAAAACATTCAGTACTTC.

V is TRBV6-5 and J is TRBJ1-1; D possibly corresponds to TRBD1 (6 bases). CDR3 length: 16 residues. V lost 4 bases, J lost 7 bases, and 22 bases lay in between. CDR1 is MNHEY, CDR2 SVGAGI, per germline. The CDR3 is CASSSPGQRGFDEAFF. The CDR3 DNA reads TGTGCCAGCAGTTCCCCAGGACAGCGGGGTTTTGATGAAGCTTTCTTT.

The rearrangement uses TRBV30 and TRBJ2-1; 16 bases line up with TRBD2. The V and J ends lost 7 bases and 9 bases, in that order; junction bases with no gene match: 12. From germline, CDR1 is GTSNPN and CDR2 SVGIG (reference sequence). CDR3 length: 16 amino acids. CDR3 amino acids: CASHRGGLAGGGEQFF. CDR3 DNA sequence: TGTGCCTCCCATCGCGGGGGACTAGCGGGAGGGGGTGAGCAGTTCTTC.

This clonotype occurred a few times. The genes are TRBV11-2 and TRBJ1-1; D uncertain. The CDR3 is made up of 14 amino acids. The V end lost 1 base, the J end lost 2 bases, and 8 bases lay between the germline ends. Germline-derived CDR1 and CDR2 are SGHAT and FQNNGV. CDR3 residues: CASSLGWVNTEAFF. CDR3 DNA: TGTGCCAGCAGCTTAGGGTGGGTAAACACTGAAGCTTTCTTT. Supplemented by reference TRBV11-2 and TRBJ1-1, the full variable domain reads EAGVAQSPRYKIIEKRQSVAFWCNPISGHATLYWYQQILGQGPKLLIQFQNNGVVDDSQLPKDRFSAERLKGVDSTLKIQPAKLEDSAVYLCASSLGWVNTEAFFGQGTRLTVV.

The chain recombines TRBV27 with TRBJ2-7; 8 bases are a match to TRBD1. V dropped 5 bases and J dropped 6; count of bases not matched to a gene: 15. The CDR3 loop spans 16 amino acids. Germline assignment: CDR1 MNHEY and CDR2 SMNVEV (reference sequence). The CDR3 DNA reads TGTGCCAGCAGTCCGGGGGCAGGGGGCATTGGCTTCGAGCAGTACGTC. This encodes CASSPGAGGIGFEQYV.

The rearrangement uses TRBV5-5 and TRBJ1-5; no clear D. CDR1 and CDR2 from the germline V gene are SGHKS and YYEKEE (reference sequence). Trimming removed 3 bases from V and 3 bases from J, with 10 bases in between. The CDR3 sequence is 14 residues long. In DNA form, the CDR3 reads TGTGCCAGCAGCTGGGCCTTACCCAATCAGCCCCAGCATTTT. Translating gives CASSWALPNQPQHF.

The V and J genes are TRBV19 and TRBJ2-3; 8 nucleotides agree with TRBD2. From germline, CDR1 is LNHDA and CDR2 SQIVND (reference sequence). Unmatched junction bases numbered 6, after V lost 3 bases and J lost 1 base. The CDR3 consists of 16 residues. The CDR3 DNA sequence: TGTGCCAGTAGTATCGAGAGCGGGAGTGGCACAGATACGCAGTATTTT. It translates to CASSIESGSGTDTQYF.

The chain couples TRBV5-1 to TRBJ1-1, with D unresolved. V was trimmed by 3 bases and J by 1 base, leaving 7 bases between them. Germline CDR1 and CDR2: SGHRS and YFSETQ. This CDR3 region has 13 residues. Written as DNA, the CDR3 is TGCGCCAGCAGCTCGACAACGAACACTGAAGCTTTCTTT. Its protein is CASSSTTNTEAFF.

The chain employs TRBV20-1 and TRBJ2-5; weak D call: TRBD1 (6 bases). V gave up 5 bases and J gave up 6 bases, with 13 bases separating them. CDR1 and CDR2 (germline): DFQATT, SNEGSKA (reference sequence). The CDR3 has 12 residues. The CDR3 is CSAGQGRQTQYF. The CDR3 region has the DNA TGCAGTGCTGGTCAGGGGCGGCAGACCCAGTACTTC.

V gene TRBV7-9 combines with J gene TRBJ1-3, with D perhaps TRBD1 (5 bases). Deletions cut 4 bases from V and 8 bases from J, with 15 bases between. The length of the CDR3 is 14 residues. The germline V gene encodes CDR1 SEHNR and CDR2 FQNEAQ (reference sequence). The CDR3 DNA is TGTGCCAGCAGCTCCTACACGGGCAGGGACACCATATATTTT. Translation gives CASSSYTGRDTIYF.

This rearrangement joins TRBV11-1 to TRBJ2-6, with TRBD1 matching 9 bases. The CDR3 sequence is 20 residues long. Germline V CDR1 and CDR2: SGHAT, FQDESV (reference sequence). With V trimmed by 3 bases and J by 0 bases, 12 bases remained unmatched. CDR3 coding DNA: TGTGCCAGCAGCTTGGGGGACAGGGTCCTATCCAGCTCTGGGGCCAACGTCCTGACTTTC. It codes for CASSLGDRVLSSSGANVLTF. The entire variable domain, with the rest obtained from reference TRBV11-1 and TRBJ2-6, is as follows: EAEVAQSPRYKITEKSQAVAFWCDPISGHATLYWYRQILGQGPELLVQFQDESVVDDSQLPKDRFSAERLKGVDSTLKIQPAELGDSAMYLCASSLGDRVLSSSGANVLTFGAGSRLTVL.

J is TRBJ1-2 and V is TRBV12-3 or TRBV12-4; the D is unclear. V was trimmed by 1 base and J by 5 bases, leaving 11 bases between them. This CDR3 contains 14 residues. The CDR3 DNA follows: TGTGCCAGCAGTTTAGTACCAGGACTGTATGGCTACACCTTC. It is translated as CASSLVPGLYGYTF.

V usage is TRBV6-2 or TRBV6-3 and J usage is TRBJ2-7, with 9 positions matching TRBD1. Germline V gene data show CDR1 as MNHEY and CDR2 as SVGEGT. V dropped 10 bases and J dropped 1; count of bases not matched to a gene: 5. The CDR3 runs to 13 residues. This CDR3 is CATYGQGSYEQYV. The CDR3 DNA follows: TGTGCCACCTACGGACAGGGGTCCTACGAGCAGTACGTC.

Only a few counts were recorded for this clonotype. V and J are TRBV20-1 and TRBJ2-4, with 15 bases fitting TRBD2. In germline, CDR1 is DFQATT, CDR2 SNEGSKA (reference sequence). The J segment lost 0 bases and the V segment lost 1 base, leaving 10 bases of the junction unmatched. The CDR3 covers 20 residues. The CDR3 loop is CSARAGQGLAGGLAKNIQYF. The CDR3, as DNA: TGCAGTGCTAGAGCGGGGCAGGGACTAGCGGGAGGTCTAGCCAAAAACATTCAGTACTTC.

The rearrangement joins TRBV11-1 to TRBJ1-1, with unresolved D. Germline V gene lookup returns CDR1 SGHAT and CDR2 FQDESV (reference sequence). The CDR3 runs 16 residues. The V end lost 5 bases, the J end lost 5 bases, and 21 bases lay between the germline ends. Here the CDR3 reads CASSPLPEWGMTEAFF. The CDR3 bases are TGTGCCAGCAGCCCCCTCCCCGAATGGGGAATGACTGAAGCTTTCTTT.

This clonotype was recorded at least ten times. The gene calls are TRBV29-1 and TRBJ2-1; D uncertain. Germline V gene sequence: CDR1 SQVTM, CDR2 ANQGSEA. The CDR3 covers 10 residues. The V end was cut by 6 bases, the J end by 10 bases, with 10 bases between. CDR3 residues: CSVLPGEQFF. For the CDR3, the DNA is TGCAGCGTCTTACCTGGGGAGCAGTTCTTC.

The V gene is TRBV7-3, the J gene TRBJ2-3; TRBD2 aligns across 8 bases. This CDR3 spans 15 amino acids. The trim removed 4 bases at V and 2 bases at J, leaving 5 bases unmatched. The germline V gene has CDR1 SGHTA and CDR2 FQGTGA. This CDR3 reads CASSYIAGTTDTQYF. In nucleotides, the CDR3 is TGTGCCAGCAGCTATATAGCGGGGACCACAGATACGCAGTATTTT.

This clonotype was picked up a small number of times. V usage is TRBV10-3 and J usage is TRBJ1-3; D call uncertain. V was trimmed by 0 bases and J by 4 bases, leaving 10 bases between them. Germline CDR1 ENHRY, CDR2 SYGVKD. This CDR3 contains 15 residues. This CDR3 reads CAISESSVHGNTIYF. CDR3 sequence (DNA): TGTGCCATCAGTGAGTCGTCGGTACACGGAAACACCATATATTTT.

This clonotype was detected only a few times. V is TRBV7-2 and J is TRBJ1-1; D is uncertain. V lost 3 bases and J lost 1, with 9 bases in between. CDR3 length: 14 amino acids. Germline V lookup: CDR1 SGHTA, CDR2 FQGNSA. CDR3 DNA sequence: TGTGCCAGCAGCTTCGGCTACTCGAACACTGAAGCTTTCTTT. Amino acid sequence: CASSFGYSNTEAFF. The full variable domain, in which reference TRBV7-2 and TRBJ1-1 provide the parts outside the CDR3, is GAGVSQSPSNKVTEKGKDVELRCDPISGHTALYWYRQSLGQGLEFLIYFQGNSAPDKSGLPSDRFSAERTGGSVSTLTIQRTQQEDSAVYLCASSFGYSNTEAFFGQGTRLTVV.

The rearrangement uses TRBV2 and TRBJ2-1, with 9 nucleotides matching TRBD2. The CDR3 is 14 amino acids. V lost 7 bases and J lost 10; bases outside the gene matches: 11. Per the germline V gene, CDR1 is SNHLY and CDR2 is FYNNEI. The CDR3 sequence is CASTNLAGREEQFF. Here the CDR3 DNA reads TGTGCCAGCACAAACCTAGCGGGGAGGGAGGAGCAGTTCTTC.

This clonotype was counted between two and nine times. This chain connects TRBV5-1 to TRBJ1-4; maybe TRBD1 (5 bases). V was cut by 0 bases and J by 8 bases, with 14 bases left in between. The germline CDR1 and CDR2 sequences are SGHRS and YFSETQ. This CDR3 is 15 amino acids long. DNA for the CDR3: TGCGCCAGCAGCTTGGCCGAGGGGATAGGGGAAAAACTGTTTTTT. Amino acid sequence: CASSLAEGIGEKLFF.

The chain carries TRBV2 and TRBJ1-1, with 7 positions matching TRBD1. The V segment lost 11 bases and the J segment 0 bases; nucleotides outside the gene matches: 6. Germline assignment: CDR1 SNHLY and CDR2 FYNNEI. The CDR3 spans 13 residues. The CDR3 coding sequence is TGTGCCGGGGGACAGTTTTTGAACACTGAAGCTTTCTTT. This translates into CAGGQFLNTEAFF.

The chain recombines TRBV18 with TRBJ1-1; TRBD1 matches 10 bases. Unmatched junction bases numbered 8, after V lost 3 bases and J lost 4 bases. The CDR3 totals 16 residues. Germline V CDR1 and CDR2: KGHSH, LQKENI. The CDR3 sequence: CASSPSGTGVITEAFF. As DNA, the CDR3 is TGTGCCAGCTCACCCTCCGGGACAGGGGTCATCACTGAAGCTTTCTTT.

This clonotype was recorded many times. The chain has TRBV20-1 and TRBJ2-7, with 8 positions matching TRBD2. CDR3 length equals 13 residues. Germline lookup yields CDR1 DFQATT and CDR2 SNEGSKA (reference sequence). Losses at the gene ends were 5 bases for V and 3 bases for J; bases not matched to a gene: 6. The CDR3 DNA reads as TGCAGTGCTTTAAAGCGGGGGCTCTACGAGCAGTACTTC. Amino acid sequence: CSALKRGLYEQYF.

The gene calls are TRBV6-2 or TRBV6-3 and TRBJ2-7; possibly TRBD2 for D (6 bases). The CDR3 spans 14 residues. Germline CDR1 is MNHEY and CDR2 is SVGEGT. DNA of the CDR3: TGTGCCGGCAGTCCCTATGGCGGGGCCTACGAGCAGTACGTC. This codes for CAGSPYGGAYEQYV.

This clonotype was observed a handful of times. The chain is built from TRBV4-3 and TRBJ2-7, with a possible D match to TRBD2 (6 bases). V was cut by 3 bases and J by 1 base, with 19 bases left in between. Germline assignment: CDR1 LGHNA and CDR2 YSLEER. The CDR3 has 17 amino acids. CDR3 DNA sequence: TGCGCCAGCAGCCAGTCGGCATGGGACTCGCGGTCCTACGAGCAGTACTTC. Protein sequence: CASSQSAWDSRSYEQYF.

This chain uses TRBV11-2 with TRBJ2-1; 9 bases map to TRBD2. The CDR3 sequence is 16 residues long. The junction had 3 bases not matched to a gene; V was cut back by 1 base and J by 2 bases. Germline assignment: CDR1 SGHAT and CDR2 FQNNGV. The CDR3 here is CASSLVSSGTYNEQFF. CDR3 bases: TGTGCCAGCAGCTTAGTATCTAGCGGGACCTACAATGAGCAGTTCTTC.

The rearrangement links TRBV10-3 to TRBJ2-1; TRBD1 is a possible D gene (7 bases). Trimming took 4 bases from V and 4 from J, leaving 17 bases between them. The CDR3 has 16 residues. Germline V lookup: CDR1 ENHRY, CDR2 SYGVKD. Here the CDR3 DNA reads TGTGCCATCAGTGCCGGACTATCAGGGGGATACAATGAGCAGTTCTTC. Its protein is CAISAGLSGGYNEQFF.

The chain recombines TRBV15 with TRBJ2-1, with D possibly matching TRBD1 (5 bases). V lost 10 bases to trimming and J lost 2 bases, with 15 bases between them. The length of the CDR3 is 14 residues. Germline-derived CDR1 and CDR2 are LNHNV and YYDKDF (reference sequence). CDR3: CAITAGITYNEQFF. The CDR3 DNA follows: TGTGCCATCACGGCAGGGATTACCTACAATGAGCAGTTCTTC.